These 6 T cell receptor beta chains originate from one sample sequenced in a study of blood T cell repertoires in COVID-19. TCRdb's copy holds only in-frame clones and misses some; the assay was immunoSEQ multiplex PCR. This table has roughly 150,000 clones, around 79% appearing once. Sequencing was performed on PBMCs or T cells enriched from blood (not recorded which). Receptor source: a woman aged 65 to 85 in a cohort exposed to, infected with or recovered from COVID-19 (not recorded which).

J is TRBJ2-5 and V is TRBV11-2; 7 nucleotides match TRBD1. Unmatched junction bases numbered 5, after V lost 3 bases and J lost 1 base. The germline V gene encodes CDR1 SGHAT and CDR2 FQNNGV. The CDR3 sequence is 15 residues long. CDR3 sequence (DNA): TGTGCCAGCAGCTTCAGGGGGACAGTCCAAGAGACCCAGTACTTC. Its protein product is CASSFRGTVQETQYF.

The chain recombines TRBV7-3 with TRBJ2-1, with TRBD2 identical over 7 bases. CDR1 and CDR2 from the germline V gene are SGHTA and FQGTGA. After removal of 1 base from V and 0 bases from J, the junction contained 3 bases not matched to a gene. This CDR3 region has 16 residues. The CDR3: CASSLRGEGSYNEQFF. The CDR3 bases are TGTGCCAGCAGCTTAAGGGGGGAGGGCTCCTACAATGAGCAGTTCTTC.

This clone has only one observation. The J gene is TRBJ2-2, the V gene TRBV19; 8 bases are shared with TRBD1. The CDR3 length is 14 residues. Looked up from germline, CDR1 is LNHDA and CDR2 is SQIVND (reference sequence). The V segment lost 5 bases and the J segment 5 bases; nucleotides outside the gene matches: 4. The CDR3 DNA sequence: TGTGCCAGTAGTCAGGGGGCTAGGACCGGGGAGCTGTTTTTT. Translating gives CASSQGARTGELFF.

The V and J genes are TRBV20-1 and TRBJ1-1; D is uncertain. This CDR3 has 9 amino acids. Germline CDR1 and CDR2: DFQATT and SNEGSKA (reference sequence). The V gene lost 6 bases and the J gene lost 8 bases, with 7 bases spanning the gap. CDR3 sequence reads: CSAEAEAFF. DNA of the CDR3: TGCAGTGCCGAGGCCGAAGCTTTCTTT.

This clone was detected only a few times. The V and J genes are TRBV19 and TRBJ1-5, with a possible D match to TRBD1 (5 bases). Trimming left V 10 bases short and J 1 base short, with 11 bases between. The germline gives CDR1 LNHDA, CDR2 SQIVND (reference sequence). The CDR3 spans 13 residues. The CDR3 coding sequence is TGTGCCACAACCCGGGGGAGCAATCAGCCCCAGCATTTT. Its protein is CATTRGSNQPQHF.

CDR3 sequence: CASSYIQGGNQPQHF. The CDR3 nucleotides read TGTGCCAGCAGTTACATACAGGGAGGCAATCAGCCCCAGCATTTT. The chain carries TRBV6-2 or TRBV6-3 and TRBJ1-5, with D perhaps TRBD1 (6 bases). Trimming took 2 bases from V and 2 from J, leaving 10 bases between them. The CDR3 sequence is 15 residues long. Germline V lookup: CDR1 MNHEY, CDR2 SVGEGT.